The 24 T cell receptor beta chains listed next were all sequenced from one sample in a study of CXCR3-negative and CXCR3-positive naive CD8 T cells. The TRB libraries of cDNA were built by UMI-labeled 5' RACE. From its re-call of the 5' RACE reads, TCRdb lists each CDR3 protein once, without DNA. Its table lists tens of thousands of distinct CDR3 sequences. Sample: naive CXCR3- CD8+ T cells from blood. Noted subset: CD45RO-CCR7+CD27+CD95- naive CD8+ T cells lacking CXCR3 (TNR3-). The receptor source for this set is a human donor in good health. Some clones in this sample may be carry-over from other donors' samples.

The rearrangement joins TRBV7-9 to TRBJ2-7; with no DNA, the TCRdb D assignment of TRBD2 cannot be verified. This CDR3 is 15 amino acids long. Germline CDR1 and CDR2: SEHNR and FQNEAQ (reference sequence). The CDR3: CASSPGASYSYEQYF.

The chain couples TRBV5-6 to TRBJ1-2; TCRdb's D call, TRBD1, is unchecked because there is no DNA. The CDR3 consists of 12 residues. Germline CDR1 reads SGHDT; CDR2 reads YYEEEE. The CDR3 loop reads CASSGGQGISTF.

The chain carries TRBV7-3 and TRBJ2-2; as DNA is missing, the TRBD1 call by TCRdb cannot be tested. This CDR3 contains 16 residues. Germline assignment: CDR1 SGHTA and CDR2 FQGTGA. The CDR3 here is CASSWVGQEGTGELFF.

The chain carries TRBV5-5 and TRBJ2-3; TCRdb gives TRBD2 as the D gene, but with no DNA this cannot be confirmed. The CDR3 is 17 residues long. Germline V CDR1 and CDR2: SGHKS, YYEKEE (reference sequence). The CDR3 reads CASSSHGTSGGVDTQYF.

V and J are TRBV20-1 and TRBJ2-7. The germline V gene encodes CDR1 DFQATT and CDR2 SNEGSKA (reference sequence). The CDR3 is 15 amino acids. The CDR3 spells CSASSVYDSSYEQYF.

V gene TRBV6-6 combines with J gene TRBJ2-3; TCRdb's D gene call, TRBD2, goes unchecked for lack of DNA. This CDR3 comprises 18 residues. Per the germline V gene, CDR1 is MNHNY and CDR2 is SVGAGI (reference sequence). CDR3 sequence: CASSYLPPSGSRSDTQYF.

The gene calls are TRBV7-9 and TRBJ1-1. CDR1 SEHNR and CDR2 FQNEAQ come from the germline V gene (reference sequence). This CDR3 has 16 residues. CDR3 amino acids: CASSLDTLAAHKGAFF. Looking up the rest from reference TRBV7-9 and TRBJ1-1 gives the full variable domain: DTGVSQNPRHKITKRGQNVTFRCDPISEHNRLYWYRQTLGQGPEFLTYFQNEAQLEKSRLLSDRFSAERPKGSFSTLEIQRTEQGDSAMYLCASSLDTLAAHKGAFFGQGTRLTVV.

The genes are TRBV28 and TRBJ1-2; the TCRdb call, TRBD1, lacks DNA for checking. CDR1 is MDHEN and CDR2 is SYDVKM in the germline V gene. The CDR3 contains 14 residues. The CDR3 sequence: CASSPAAGAGGYTF.

The CDR3: CAISDGDNEQFF. The chain combines TRBV10-3 with TRBJ2-1. The CDR3 has 12 residues. The germline gives CDR1 ENHRY, CDR2 SYGVKD.

The chain employs TRBV19 and TRBJ1-1. Germline V gives CDR1 LNHDA, CDR2 SQIVND (reference sequence). CDR3 length: 13 amino acids. The CDR3 sequence is CASSMASTAEAFF. The whole variable domain, remainder taken from reference TRBV19 and TRBJ1-1, is DGGITQSPKYLFRKEGQNVTLSCEQNLNHDAMYWYRQDPGQGLRLIYYSQIVNDFQKGDIAEGYSVSREKKESFPLTVTSAQKNPTAFYLCASSMASTAEAFFGQGTRLTVV.

The V gene is TRBV5-6, the J gene TRBJ2-2; TCRdb returns TRBD2, unconfirmable since there is no DNA. This CDR3 has 19 residues. Germline V gene lookup returns CDR1 SGHDT and CDR2 YYEEEE. The CDR3: CASSLSSSGGPKGAGELFF.

The chain couples TRBV27 to TRBJ1-3. Germline V gene lookup returns CDR1 MNHEY and CDR2 SMNVEV (reference sequence). The length of the CDR3 is 14 residues. CDR3 loop: CASSAGDSGNTIYF.

V usage is TRBV12-3 or TRBV12-4 and J usage is TRBJ2-2. The CDR3 covers 13 residues. CDR3 residues: CASRASNTGELFF.

This chain joins TRBV7-9 and TRBJ2-1; TCRdb indicates TRBD1, and absent DNA this call remains unverified. Germline CDR1 SEHNR, CDR2 FQNEAQ (reference sequence). This CDR3 region has 14 residues. CDR3 sequence: CASSPRTGVNDQFF.

The gene calls are TRBV4-3 and TRBJ2-7; TCRdb returns TRBD2, unconfirmable since there is no DNA. The CDR3 length is 15 residues. Germline CDR1 LGHNA, CDR2 YSLEER. The CDR3 sequence is CASSQEFYGEYEQYF.

This chain joins TRBV6-5 and TRBJ1-5; checking the TCRdb D call of TRBD1 is not possible without DNA. Per germline, CDR1 MNHEY and CDR2 SVGAGI. This CDR3 is built from 16 residues. CDR3 sequence: CASSFRSQGLGQPQHF.

The CDR3 here is CASSDTNTGELFF. The V gene is TRBV6-2 or TRBV6-3, the J gene TRBJ2-2. CDR1 is MNHEY, CDR2 SVGEGT, per germline. The CDR3 runs to 13 residues.

V is TRBV11-2 and J is TRBJ1-1; checking the TCRdb D call of TRBD1 is not possible without DNA. Germline loops: CDR1 SGHAT, CDR2 FQNNGV. The CDR3 has 15 amino acids. CDR3 region: CASSLAEGANTEAFF.

The chain links TRBV11-2 to TRBJ2-5; the TCRdb call, TRBD1, lacks DNA for checking. Germline assignment: CDR1 SGHAT and CDR2 FQNNGV. The CDR3 loop spans 14 amino acids. CDR3 sequence: CASRGAARQETQYF.

The J gene is TRBJ2-7, the V gene TRBV6-2 or TRBV6-3. The germline V gene encodes CDR1 MNHEY and CDR2 SVGEGT. The length of the CDR3 is 11 residues. The CDR3 sequence is CASIGSYEQYF.

This chain joins TRBV7-3 and TRBJ2-3; as DNA is missing, the TRBD1 call by TCRdb cannot be tested. The CDR3 has 15 residues. Germline values: CDR1 SGHTA, CDR2 FQGTGA. CDR3 amino acids: CASSSGIISGDTQYF.

The chain combines TRBV28 with TRBJ2-1; TCRdb's D call of TRBD1 is untestable without DNA. The germline CDR1 and CDR2 sequences are MDHEN and SYDVKM. CDR3 length equals 16 residues. CDR3 sequence reads: CASSLAGTGRDNEQFF.

CDR3 region: CASSVEGAGWAEAFF. V is TRBV9 and J is TRBJ1-1; TCRdb's assignment of TRBD1 cannot be checked, as there is no DNA. The CDR3 is made up of 15 amino acids. Germline CDR1 is SGDLS and CDR2 is YYNGEE.

Here the CDR3 reads CSVVDRGADYGYTF. The rearrangement joins TRBV29-1 to TRBJ1-2; TCRdb proposes TRBD1, but this gene call is untestable without DNA. The CDR3 contains 14 residues. Germline V gene lookup returns CDR1 SQVTM and CDR2 ANQGSEA.